This T cell receptor (beta chain) was observed in a study of blood T cell repertoires in COVID-19. Libraries were prepared by immunoSEQ multiplex PCR; TCRdb keeps only in-frame clonotypes and omits some of them. The sample consists of 250,000 or so clones, approximately 85% of them appearing once. V gave up 3 bases and J gave up 4 bases; unmatched junction bases: 7. CDR3 length: 16 residues. Germline CDR1 reads MRHNA; CDR2 reads SNTAGT. Enrolled through a virtual design, the participants were between roughly 18 and 90 years of age and came from about two dozen US areas. The chain couples TRBV6-4 to TRBJ2-2; TRBD1 matches 8 bases. The receptor was derived from a woman in her fifties or sixties who had recovered from COVID-19. Input material: PBMCs or T cells enriched from blood (not recorded which). CDR3 residues: CASSDWTGKGTGELFF. DNA of the CDR3: TGTGCCAGCAGTGATTGGACAGGGAAGGGCACCGGGGAGCTGTTTTTT.